Here is one T cell receptor beta chain with its context. The data were obtained in a study of blood T cell repertoires in COVID-19. Sequencing was performed with immunoSEQ multiplex PCR; in TCRdb, only in-frame clones are kept and a portion is missing. The sample consists of 450,000 to 500,000 clones, less than 90% of them appearing once. The germline gives CDR1 MGHRA, CDR2 YSYEKL. The V and J ends lost 0 bases and 0 bases respectively, with 6 bases between them. CDR3 length: 15 amino acids. Sequenced: PBMCs or T cells enriched from blood (not recorded which). The genes are TRBV4-1 and TRBJ1-5; D is possibly TRBD1 (6 bases). The TCR was taken from a woman aged 60-70 years who had recovered from COVID-19. The CDR3 DNA is TGCGCCAGCAGCCAAGAAGGGGGTAGCAATCAGCCCCAGCATTTT. Protein sequence: CASSQEGGSNQPQHF.